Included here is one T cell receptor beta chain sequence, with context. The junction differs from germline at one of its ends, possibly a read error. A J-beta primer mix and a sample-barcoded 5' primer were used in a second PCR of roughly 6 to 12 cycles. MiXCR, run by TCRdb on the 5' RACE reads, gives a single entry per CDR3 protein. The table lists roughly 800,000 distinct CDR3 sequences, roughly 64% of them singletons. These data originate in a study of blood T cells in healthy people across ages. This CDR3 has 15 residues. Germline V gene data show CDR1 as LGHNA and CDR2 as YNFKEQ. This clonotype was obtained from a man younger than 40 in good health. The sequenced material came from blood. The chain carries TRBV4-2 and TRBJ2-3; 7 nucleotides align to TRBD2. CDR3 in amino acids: CARSQPGLGADTQYF. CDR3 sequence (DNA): TGTGCCCGCAGCCAACCCGGACTAGGGGCAGATACGCAGTATTTT.